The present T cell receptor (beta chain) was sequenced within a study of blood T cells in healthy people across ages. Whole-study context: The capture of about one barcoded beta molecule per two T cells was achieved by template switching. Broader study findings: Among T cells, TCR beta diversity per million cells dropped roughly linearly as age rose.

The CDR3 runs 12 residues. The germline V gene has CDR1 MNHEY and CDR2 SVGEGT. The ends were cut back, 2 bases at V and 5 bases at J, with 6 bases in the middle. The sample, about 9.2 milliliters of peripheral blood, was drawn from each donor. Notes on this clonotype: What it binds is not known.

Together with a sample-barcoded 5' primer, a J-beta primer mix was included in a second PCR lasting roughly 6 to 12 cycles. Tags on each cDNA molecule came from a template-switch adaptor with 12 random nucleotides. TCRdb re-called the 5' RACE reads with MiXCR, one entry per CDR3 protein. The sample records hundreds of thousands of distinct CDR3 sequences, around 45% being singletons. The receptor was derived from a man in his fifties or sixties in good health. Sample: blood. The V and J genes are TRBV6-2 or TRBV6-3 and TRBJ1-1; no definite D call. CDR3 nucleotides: TGTGCCAGCAGTTACCCGGTGACTGAAGCTTTCTTT. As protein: CASSYPVTEAFF.